Listed below are T cell receptor beta chains from one sample, sequenced in a study of human T cells and chemical hapten exposure. TCRdb reanalysed the RACE reads using MiXCR and keeps one entry per CDR3 protein. The profile covers just under 350,000 distinct CDR3 sequences, with approximately 6.9% appearing a single time and 7.5% to 8.5% taken by the ten largest. Sample: whole blood, taken in connection with sensitization to the hapten diphenylcyclopropenone (DPC). The receptors stem from a woman younger than 30 with alopecia areata. Some clones in this sample may be carry-over from other donors' samples. Each CDR3 is given with its conserved first and last residue. The D gene is left open where the match is weak. Size is stated for part of the rows, as once, few or many counts, or as a class when the clone is expanded.

d_call	clone_size	v_call	j_call	cdr3_nt	cdr3_aa
TRBD1	few	TRBV20-1	TRBJ1-2	TGCAGTGCTAGAGATGTGGGACAGGGGGCAGGCTACACCTTC	CSARDVGQGAGYTF
-	few	TRBV6-6	TRBJ1-1	TGTGCCAGCAGTATGGGGCCAGGGGACACTGAAGCTTTCTTT	CASSMGPGDTEAFF
TRBD1	many	TRBV29-1	TRBJ2-1	TGCAGCGTTGAAAGGGCAGGGGGCCTACACAATGAGCAGTTCTTC	CSVERAGGLHNEQFF
TRBD2	few	TRBV6-5	TRBJ2-1	TGTGCCAGCAGTTTACGGGGACTAGCGGGCTATGAGCAGTTCTTC	CASSLRGLAGYEQFF
-	many	TRBV11-1	TRBJ1-1	TGTGCCAGCAGCGAAGTTATGAACACTGAAGCTTTCTTT	CASSEVMNTEAFF
-	many	TRBV5-5	TRBJ1-3	TGTGCCAGCAGCTTGGGAGGAAACACCATATATTTT	CASSLGGNTIYF
-	-	TRBV20-1	TRBJ2-1	TGCAGTGCTAGCTCCGGGACAACGTACAATGAGCAGTTCTTC	CSASSGTTYNEQFF
-	many	TRBV29-1	TRBJ2-1	TGCAGCGTTCTAGGGACGGCTTTGGAGGGTGAGCAGTTCTTC	CSVLGTALEGEQFF
-	many	TRBV7-2	TRBJ2-1	TGTGCCAGCAGCCGGGGCCTGCGAAGCTACAATGAGCAGTTCTTC	CASSRGLRSYNEQFF
-	many	TRBV5-6	TRBJ2-7	TGTGCCAGCAGCCCGCCTGACGGGCTACTCTCCTACGAGCAGTACTTC	CASSPPDGLLSYEQYF
-	few	TRBV7-9	TRBJ2-6	TGTGCCAGCAGCCGAGGGAGAACCTCTGGGGCCAACGTCCTGACTTTC	CASSRGRTSGANVLTF
-	few	TRBV28	TRBJ2-7	TGTGCCAGCAGGCCCCGGGACCCGTACAGCTACGAGCAGTACTTC	CASRPRDPYSYEQYF
-	few	TRBV6-6	TRBJ2-5	TGTGCCATAGGAGGGGCGTTCGGAGAGACCCAGTACTTC	CAIGGAFGETQYF
TRBD1	-	TRBV25-1	TRBJ2-5	TGTGCCAGCAGTGCGGGGACAGTGACCCAAGAGACCCAGTACTTC	CASSAGTVTQETQYF
-	-	TRBV5-5	TRBJ1-5	TGTGCCAGCAGCTGGGACGGAAGCAATCAGCCCCAGCATTTT	CASSWDGSNQPQHF
-	-	TRBV9	TRBJ1-2	TGTGCCAGCAGCGTAGATTCTGGGATTGACAACTATGGCTACACCTTC	CASSVDSGIDNYGYTF
-	-	TRBV20-1	TRBJ1-1	TGCAGTGCTCACCGACAGAACACTGAAGCTTTCTTT	CSAHRQNTEAFF
-	many	TRBV10-3	TRBJ1-1	TGTGCCATCACCAACCAGATGGCCGCTGAAGCTTTCTTT	CAITNQMAAEAFF
TRBD2	few	TRBV4-3	TRBJ2-2	TGCGCCAGCAGCCAAGGCCCAGCGGGGGGACTAATGAACACCGGGGAGCTGTTTTTT	CASSQGPAGGLMNTGELFF
TRBD1	-	TRBV3-1	TRBJ2-7	TGTGCCAGCAGCCAAGTCTTTCGGGACAGGGGCGACGAGCAGTACTTC	CASSQVFRDRGDEQYF
TRBD1	few	TRBV7-9	TRBJ1-1	TGTGCCAGCAGCTTAGGTCGAAAGGACAGGAGCTACACTGAAGCTTTCTTT	CASSLGRKDRSYTEAFF
TRBD1	many	TRBV9	TRBJ2-6	TGTGCCAGCAGCTCAGGGGGCACAACGGCCAACGTCCTGACTTTC	CASSSGGTTANVLTF
TRBD2	many	TRBV13	TRBJ2-3	TGTGCCAGCAGCTTAATGGCTAGCGGATCTCCAGATACGCAGTATTTT	CASSLMASGSPDTQYF
TRBD2	-	TRBV10-2	TRBJ2-7	TGCGCCACCTCGACTAGCGGGGGGGGCTACGAGCAGTACTTC	CATSTSGGGYEQYF
-	many	TRBV29-1	TRBJ2-7	TGCAGCGTCCGCCTACTCCAGGGTATAGGCGAGCAGTACTTC	CSVRLLQGIGEQYF
-	-	TRBV24-1	TRBJ2-3	TGTGCCACCAGTGGGCACAGGGCGGATACGCAGTATTTT	CATSGHRADTQYF
TRBD2	many	TRBV20-1	TRBJ2-3	TGCAGTGCTAGTAAACTAGCGGAGACTAGCACAGATACGCAGTATTTT	CSASKLAETSTDTQYF
-	many	TRBV5-6	TRBJ2-7	TGTGCCAGCAGCTCGAGGGGCGGCGAGCAGTACTTC	CASSSRGGEQYF
-	few	TRBV7-9	TRBJ1-1	TGTGCCAGCAGCTTAGCGGTCCCTGAAGCTTTCTTT	CASSLAVPEAFF
-	-	TRBV4-1	TRBJ1-4	TGCGCCAGCAGCCAGCGGGTGGGGGGCGCAGATGGACAGGAAAAACTGTTTTTT	CASSQRVGGADGQEKLFF
-	-	TRBV13	TRBJ2-7	TGTGCCAGCAGCTGGGGACACCCCTCGGGCGAGCAGTACTTC	CASSWGHPSGEQYF
TRBD1	many	TRBV10-3	TRBJ1-1	TGTGCCATCAGTGGGGGACAGGGGGCAAACACTGAAGCTTTCTTT	CAISGGQGANTEAFF
-	-	TRBV6-6	TRBJ1-5	TGTGCCAGCAGTTACGAAGGACAGCCCCAGCATTTT	CASSYEGQPQHF
-	-	TRBV6-6	TRBJ1-1	TGTGCCAGCAGTTATCCCTCTTTGAGAGGGAACACTGAAGCTTTCTTT	CASSYPSLRGNTEAFF
TRBD2	many	TRBV7-2	TRBJ2-7	TGTGCCAGCAGGTCAAGACTAGCGGGGGGCTACGAGCAGTACTTC	CASRSRLAGGYEQYF
-	-	TRBV14	TRBJ1-4	TGTGCCAGCAGCTCGGGACGGACTAATGAAAAACTGTTTTTT	CASSSGRTNEKLFF
TRBD1	-	TRBV5-1	TRBJ2-1	TGCGCCAGCAGCTTGGATTTCGGGACAGATACCTACAATGAGCAGTTCTTC	CASSLDFGTDTYNEQFF
-	many	TRBV11-2	TRBJ1-1	TGTGCCAGCAGCCCCGGACGCAGCACTGAAGCTTTCTTT	CASSPGRSTEAFF
-	-	TRBV6-5	TRBJ1-4	TGTGCCAGCAGTCCGGATGTAGAAAAACTGTTTTTT	CASSPDVEKLFF
-	-	TRBV29-1	TRBJ1-2	TGCAGCGTGAAGCAGGGATATGGCTACACCTTC	CSVKQGYGYTF
-	-	TRBV11-2	TRBJ1-3	TGTGCCAGCAGCCGGACGTTGGGGGTAACTGGAAACACCATATATTTT	CASSRTLGVTGNTIYF
-	few	TRBV3-1	TRBJ1-6	TGTGCCAGCAGCCCCGCGGGATTGGGCTCCTATAATTCACCCCTCCACTTT	CASSPAGLGSYNSPLHF
-	few	TRBV4-3	TRBJ2-1	TGCGCCAGCAGCCGAGACTACCCCTCCTACAATGAGCAGTTCTTC	CASSRDYPSYNEQFF
TRBD2	few	TRBV6-5	TRBJ2-1	TGTGCCAGCAGCCCGGGACTAGCGCCGGTCTCCTACAATGAGCAGTTCTTC	CASSPGLAPVSYNEQFF
TRBD1	-	TRBV20-1	TRBJ1-1	TGCAGTGCCACATCCCGGACAGGTCCCAACACTGAAGCTTTCTTT	CSATSRTGPNTEAFF
-	-	TRBV27	TRBJ1-5	TGTGCCAGCAGTTTGGCCAGGGGACATCAGCCCCAGCATTTT	CASSLARGHQPQHF